A selection of T cell receptor beta chains follows, all from one sample in a study of CD8+ T cells in alopecia areata. Here immunoSEQ multiplex PCR was the method, and the copy in TCRdb shows in-frame clones only, minus some. This sample has some 110,000 clones, with approximately 54% found just once. The sample in question was CD8+ T cells sorted from blood, obtained at week 24, from a patient treated with tofacitinib. The receptor source for this set is a human donor with alopecia areata. Each CDR3 is given with its conserved first and last residue. The order of the fields is D gene, clone size, J gene, V gene, CDR3 protein, CDR3 DNA. A D gene is named only where the DNA matches it firmly. Size values are once, few and many counts, or a class for expanded clones, and some rows have none.

D gene: NA
clone size: NA
J gene: TRBJ2-1
V gene: TRBV11-2
CDR3 protein: CASSFLGAGRYNEQFF
CDR3 DNA: TGTGCCAGCAGCTTCCTAGGTGCGGGTCGATACAATGAGCAGTTCTTC

D gene: NA
clone size: NA
J gene: TRBJ2-3
V gene: TRBV27
CDR3 protein: CASSPRDYLDTQYF
CDR3 DNA: TGTGCCAGCAGTCCTAGGGATTATCTGGATACGCAGTATTTT

D gene: NA
clone size: NA
J gene: TRBJ2-3
V gene: TRBV13
CDR3 protein: CASSLEMEDTQYF
CDR3 DNA: TGTGCCAGCAGCTTAGAAATGGAAGATACGCAGTATTTT

D gene: NA
clone size: NA
J gene: TRBJ1-2
V gene: TRBV29-1
CDR3 protein: CSVEGWDGGYTF
CDR3 DNA: TGCAGCGTTGAAGGCTGGGACGGCGGCTACACCTTC

D gene: TRBD2
clone size: few
J gene: TRBJ2-1
V gene: TRBV6-4
CDR3 protein: CASSELAGAHNEQFF
CDR3 DNA: TGTGCCAGCTCAGAACTAGCGGGGGCCCACAATGAGCAGTTCTTC

D gene: TRBD1
clone size: NA
J gene: TRBJ2-1
V gene: TRBV2
CDR3 protein: CASSFAGTGGGEQFF
CDR3 DNA: TGTGCCAGCAGTTTTGCCGGGACAGGGGGTGGTGAGCAGTTCTTC

D gene: NA
clone size: NA
J gene: TRBJ2-4
V gene: TRBV25-1
CDR3 protein: CASTFEDIQYF
CDR3 DNA: TGTGCCAGCACCTTTGAGGACATTCAGTACTTC

D gene: NA
clone size: NA
J gene: TRBJ2-7
V gene: TRBV6-6
CDR3 protein: CASRQGPYEQYF
CDR3 DNA: TGTGCCAGCAGACAGGGCCCCTACGAGCAGTACTTC

D gene: NA
clone size: NA
J gene: TRBJ1-2
V gene: TRBV2
CDR3 protein: CASMVRVDGYTF
CDR3 DNA: TGTGCCAGCATGGTCCGAGTAGATGGCTACACCTTC

D gene: NA
clone size: few
J gene: TRBJ2-7
V gene: TRBV6-4
CDR3 protein: CARTGPYYEQYF
CDR3 DNA: TGTGCCAGGACAGGCCCATACTACGAGCAGTACTTC

D gene: TRBD1
clone size: NA
J gene: TRBJ1-2
V gene: TRBV5-6
CDR3 protein: CASKLDRDHGYTF
CDR3 DNA: TGTGCCAGCAAGCTGGACAGGGATCACGGCTACACCTTC

D gene: NA
clone size: NA
J gene: TRBJ2-1
V gene: TRBV27
CDR3 protein: CASSYANEQFF
CDR3 DNA: TGTGCCAGCAGTTATGCCAATGAGCAGTTCTTC

D gene: NA
clone size: few
J gene: TRBJ2-7
V gene: TRBV4-2
CDR3 protein: CASSPFRASSYEQYF
CDR3 DNA: TGTGCCAGCAGTCCGTTCAGGGCCAGCTCCTACGAGCAGTACTTC

D gene: NA
clone size: NA
J gene: TRBJ2-6
V gene: TRBV2
CDR3 protein: CASINYLMAGANVLTF
CDR3 DNA: TGTGCCAGCATTAATTACCTCATGGCTGGGGCCAACGTCCTGACTTTC

D gene: TRBD2
clone size: NA
J gene: TRBJ2-5
V gene: TRBV5-1
CDR3 protein: CASSVGGEEETQYF
CDR3 DNA: TGCGCCAGCAGCGTGGGAGGGGAGGAAGAGACCCAGTACTTC

D gene: TRBD2
clone size: many
J gene: TRBJ2-1
V gene: TRBV6-4
CDR3 protein: CASSEAGGSYNEQFF
CDR3 DNA: TGTGCCAGCAGTGAAGCGGGGGGCTCCTACAATGAGCAGTTCTTC

D gene: NA
clone size: NA
J gene: TRBJ1-4
V gene: TRBV25-1
CDR3 protein: CASSPTSESAKLFF
CDR3 DNA: TGTGCCAGCAGCCCAACCTCGGAATCGGCAAAACTGTTTTTT

D gene: TRBD2
clone size: NA
J gene: TRBJ2-3
V gene: TRBV7-6
CDR3 protein: CASSLASGGAQDTQYF
CDR3 DNA: TGTGCCAGCAGCTTAGCATCCGGGGGGGCCCAAGATACGCAGTATTTT

D gene: NA
clone size: NA
J gene: TRBJ2-7
V gene: TRBV4-1
CDR3 protein: CASSQEGAGSYEQYF
CDR3 DNA: TGCGCCAGCAGCCAAGAAGGGGCAGGCAGCTACGAGCAGTACTTC

D gene: NA
clone size: few
J gene: TRBJ2-7
V gene: TRBV4-1
CDR3 protein: CASSQGPYEQYF
CDR3 DNA: TGCGCCAGCAGCCAAGGGCCCTACGAGCAGTACTTC

D gene: NA
clone size: NA
J gene: TRBJ2-2
V gene: TRBV11-2
CDR3 protein: CASSLVGWFTGELFF
CDR3 DNA: TGTGCCAGCAGCTTAGTAGGGTGGTTCACCGGGGAGCTGTTTTTT

D gene: TRBD1
clone size: few
J gene: TRBJ1-1
V gene: TRBV27
CDR3 protein: CASGQGMGNTEAFF
CDR3 DNA: TGTGCCAGCGGACAGGGAATGGGGAACACTGAAGCTTTCTTT

D gene: NA
clone size: NA
J gene: TRBJ2-2
V gene: TRBV2
CDR3 protein: CASTAGRTNTGELFF
CDR3 DNA: TGTGCCAGCACCGCGGGACGAACGAACACCGGGGAGCTGTTTTTT

D gene: NA
clone size: NA
J gene: TRBJ1-5
V gene: TRBV27
CDR3 protein: CASSLAGSNQPQHF
CDR3 DNA: TGTGCCAGCAGTTTGGCGGGGAGCAATCAGCCCCAGCATTTT

D gene: NA
clone size: once
J gene: TRBJ2-1
V gene: TRBV6-5
CDR3 protein: CASSPGDEQFF
CDR3 DNA: TGTGCCAGCAGCCCAGGGGATGAGCAGTTCTTC

D gene: TRBD2
clone size: NA
J gene: TRBJ2-1
V gene: TRBV18
CDR3 protein: CASSPPAGGAYNEQFF
CDR3 DNA: TGTGCCAGCTCACCACCGGCCGGGGGGGCCTACAATGAGCAGTTCTTC

D gene: TRBD1
clone size: few
J gene: TRBJ1-1
V gene: TRBV5-1
CDR3 protein: CASSLTTGGYTEAFF
CDR3 DNA: TGCGCCAGCAGCCTGACGACAGGGGGCTACACTGAAGCTTTCTTT

D gene: NA
clone size: NA
J gene: TRBJ1-2
V gene: TRBV7-2
CDR3 protein: CASSFGPGTGGYGYTF
CDR3 DNA: TGTGCCAGCAGCTTTGGACCCGGGACGGGGGGATATGGCTACACCTTC

D gene: NA
clone size: NA
J gene: TRBJ2-7
V gene: TRBV9
CDR3 protein: CASSPGTAALYEQYF
CDR3 DNA: TGTGCCAGCAGCCCAGGGACGGCCGCCCTCTACGAGCAGTACTTC

D gene: TRBD2
clone size: NA
J gene: TRBJ2-2
V gene: TRBV12-5
CDR3 protein: CASGFASGGEHLNTGELFF
CDR3 DNA: TGTGCTAGTGGTTTCGCTAGCGGGGGCGAACATCTAAACACCGGGGAGCTGTTTTTT

D gene: NA
clone size: NA
J gene: TRBJ2-3
V gene: TRBV7-8
CDR3 protein: CASSLVWGLKDTQYF
CDR3 DNA: TGTGCCAGCAGCTTAGTGTGGGGGCTCAAGGATACGCAGTATTTT

D gene: TRBD1
clone size: NA
J gene: TRBJ1-1
V gene: TRBV29-1
CDR3 protein: CSVMTGAWEAFF
CDR3 DNA: TGCAGCGTGATGACAGGGGCTTGGGAAGCTTTCTTT

D gene: NA
clone size: NA
J gene: TRBJ2-5
V gene: TRBV18
CDR3 protein: CASSPSRRETQYF
CDR3 DNA: TGTGCCAGCTCACCCTCCAGACGAGAGACCCAGTACTTC

D gene: TRBD1
clone size: NA
J gene: TRBJ1-1
V gene: TRBV4-2
CDR3 protein: CASSHSQGARGEAFF
CDR3 DNA: TGTGCCAGCAGCCATAGTCAGGGGGCGCGGGGTGAAGCTTTCTTT

D gene: NA
clone size: once
J gene: TRBJ2-5
V gene: TRBV30
CDR3 protein: CARAPDPGGETQYF
CDR3 DNA: TGTGCCCGGGCTCCGGACCCCGGTGGGGAGACCCAGTACTTC

D gene: NA
clone size: NA
J gene: TRBJ2-7
V gene: TRBV10-3
CDR3 protein: CAISESLSLPGEQYF
CDR3 DNA: TGTGCCATCAGTGAGTCGCTTTCACTCCCTGGCGAGCAGTACTTC

D gene: NA
clone size: few
J gene: TRBJ2-5
V gene: TRBV9
CDR3 protein: CASSVGLAMTETQYF
CDR3 DNA: TGTGCCAGCAGCGTAGGGCTAGCGATGACAGAGACCCAGTACTTC

D gene: NA
clone size: NA
J gene: TRBJ2-3
V gene: TRBV6-5
CDR3 protein: CASSEDPSTDTQYF
CDR3 DNA: TGTGCCAGCAGTGAGGACCCTAGCACAGATACGCAGTATTTT

D gene: NA
clone size: NA
J gene: TRBJ2-2
V gene: TRBV13
CDR3 protein: CASSLKERRGGTGELFF
CDR3 DNA: TGTGCCAGCAGCTTAAAGGAGCGCAGGGGCGGAACCGGGGAGCTGTTTTTT

D gene: NA
clone size: NA
J gene: TRBJ2-1
V gene: TRBV27
CDR3 protein: CASSLSPGTGSYNEQFF
CDR3 DNA: TGTGCCAGCAGTTTGTCGCCCGGGACTGGCTCCTACAATGAGCAGTTCTTC

D gene: NA
clone size: NA
J gene: TRBJ2-5
V gene: TRBV13
CDR3 protein: CASNRRQRVQETQYF
CDR3 DNA: TGTGCCAGCAATAGGAGACAGCGCGTACAAGAGACCCAGTACTTC

D gene: TRBD2
clone size: NA
J gene: TRBJ2-1
V gene: TRBV7-8
CDR3 protein: CAGAASGDYEQFF
CDR3 DNA: TGTGCTGGGGCGGCTAGCGGGGACTATGAGCAGTTCTTC

D gene: NA
clone size: NA
J gene: TRBJ2-7
V gene: TRBV27
CDR3 protein: CASSSTDGYYEQYF
CDR3 DNA: TGTGCCAGCAGTTCCACCGACGGCTACTACGAGCAGTACTTC

D gene: TRBD1
clone size: NA
J gene: TRBJ2-5
V gene: TRBV10-3
CDR3 protein: CAISEIGVIQGAETQYF
CDR3 DNA: TGTGCCATCAGTGAGATTGGGGTAATACAGGGGGCGGAGACCCAGTACTTC

D gene: NA
clone size: NA
J gene: TRBJ2-7
V gene: TRBV27
CDR3 protein: CASSLGRGSYEQYF
CDR3 DNA: TGTGCCAGCAGTTTGGGGCGGGGTTCCTACGAGCAGTACTTC

D gene: NA
clone size: NA
J gene: TRBJ2-3
V gene: TRBV5-6
CDR3 protein: CASSLWAWADTQYF
CDR3 DNA: TGTGCCAGCAGCTTGTGGGCGTGGGCAGATACGCAGTATTTT

D gene: NA
clone size: NA
J gene: TRBJ1-2
V gene: TRBV5-6
CDR3 protein: CASSLGVGTYGYTF
CDR3 DNA: TGTGCCAGCAGCTTGGGTGTAGGGACCTATGGCTACACCTTC

D gene: NA
clone size: once
J gene: TRBJ2-6
V gene: TRBV6-6
CDR3 protein: CASSYSMSGANVLTF
CDR3 DNA: TGTGCCAGCAGTTACTCGATGTCTGGGGCCAACGTCCTGACTTTC

D gene: NA
clone size: few
J gene: TRBJ2-3
V gene: TRBV27
CDR3 protein: CASSPRPDTQYF
CDR3 DNA: TGTGCCAGCAGTCCTCGGCCGGATACGCAGTATTTT

D gene: TRBD1
clone size: NA
J gene: TRBJ2-7
V gene: TRBV5-1
CDR3 protein: CASSWMGQGDYEQYF
CDR3 DNA: TGCGCCAGCAGCTGGATGGGACAGGGAGATTACGAGCAGTACTTC

D gene: TRBD1
clone size: NA
J gene: TRBJ1-1
V gene: TRBV5-1
CDR3 protein: CASSLGQGTTEAFF
CDR3 DNA: TGCGCCAGCAGCTTGGGACAGGGGACGACTGAAGCTTTCTTT